This T cell receptor (beta chain) was captured in a study of CD8 T cells in Susac syndrome. Whole-study results and caveats: The authors acknowledged that their TCR sequencing and HLA analysis involved a relatively small number of individuals.

Germline CDR1 reads LNHDA; CDR2 reads SQIVND (reference sequence). V trimming: 5 bases; J trimming: 2 bases; junction bases outside the gene matches: 3. The CDR3 length is 14 residues. Sequencing of TCR beta covered CD8+ and CD4+ T cells obtained from blood. Random hexamers primed reverse transcription of roughly 0.5 to 1 ug RNA. A single record per CDR3 protein comes from TCRdb applying MiXCR to the immunoSEQ multiplex PCR reads. Among around 300,000 distinct CDR3 sequences, approximately 85% were seen once, and the ten largest hold roughly 0.22%. Points on this clonotype: What it binds is unknown.

This clonotype was sampled from a human donor with multiple sclerosis. The specimen sequenced was CD8+ T cells from PBMCs. The chain employs TRBV19 and TRBJ2-7, with 10 bases aligning to TRBD2. The CDR3 is CASSQLAGPYEQYF. The CDR3 region has the DNA TGTGCCAGTAGTCAACTAGCGGGACCCTACGAGCAGTACTTC.